Below are 21 T cell receptor beta chains sequenced from a single sample in a study of cytomegalovirus exposure and HLA in healthy donors. PCR primers comprised 60 Vbeta and 13 Jbeta primers. The assay was immunoSEQ multiplex PCR, and TCRdb's table has in-frame clones only and misses some. The repertoire holds about 93,000 clones, around 78% seen once, with about 0.5% in the top ten. Sequencing was done on a sample of PBMCs. The receptors originated from a man younger than 40 in good health and CMV-seronegative.

The gene calls are TRBV9 and TRBJ2-3; 8 nucleotides align to TRBD2. V lost 0 bases, J lost 0 bases, and 3 bases stayed unmatched. The length of the CDR3 is 16 residues. Germline V CDR1 and CDR2: SGDLS, YYNGEE. Here the CDR3 DNA reads TGTGCCAGCAGCGTAGACGGGGGGGCGAGCACAGATACGCAGTATTTT. The encoded protein is CASSVDGGASTDTQYF.

This sequence joins TRBV5-1 and TRBJ2-7; TRBD1 matches at 9 bases. The length of the CDR3 is 15 residues. J was trimmed by 5 bases and V by 0 bases; bases with no gene match: 6. The germline V gene has CDR1 SGHRS and CDR2 YFSETQ. For the CDR3, the DNA is TGCGCCAGCAGCTTGGGTTCGGGACAGGGTCACGAGCAGTACTTC. Its protein product is CASSLGSGQGHEQYF.

V and J are TRBV5-8 and TRBJ2-1; TRBD2 is a possible D gene (6 bases). The germline V gene encodes CDR1 SGHTS and CDR2 YDEGEE. The V and J ends lost 3 bases and 8 bases respectively, with 15 bases between them. This CDR3 comprises 14 residues. The CDR3 DNA reads TGTGCCAGCAGCTCGGAGGGGCAGGGCGATGAGCAGTTCTTC. Encoded protein: CASSSEGQGDEQFF.

The chain combines TRBV29-1 with TRBJ1-1; the D is unclear. Looked up from germline, CDR1 is SQVTM and CDR2 is ANQGSEA. The V gene lost 6 bases and the J gene lost 1 base, with 6 bases spanning the gap. CDR3 size: 11 residues. The CDR3 sequence is CSVVANTEAFF. The CDR3 DNA follows: TGCAGCGTCGTAGCGAACACTGAAGCTTTCTTT.

The J gene is TRBJ2-7, the V gene TRBV6-1, with 9 bases that match TRBD1. This CDR3 comprises 12 residues. The J segment lost 9 bases and the V segment lost 5 bases, leaving 5 bases of the junction unmatched. Per the germline V gene, CDR1 is MNHNS and CDR2 is SASEGT. CDR3 sequence: CASSTQGAGQYV. The CDR3 DNA reads TGTGCCAGCAGTACACAGGGGGCAGGGCAGTACGTC.

The chain combines TRBV5-4 with TRBJ2-5, with 12 bases matching TRBD1. Unmatched junction bases numbered 11, after V lost 3 bases and J lost 5 bases. This CDR3 is built from 17 residues. Germline-derived CDR1 and CDR2 are SGHNT and YYREEE (reference sequence). The CDR3 DNA follows: TGTGCCAGCAGCTCAAGACCGGGACAGGGGGCGCCGGAGACCCAGTACTTC. Protein product: CASSSRPGQGAPETQYF.

The chain has TRBV9 and TRBJ2-1; 7 nucleotides align to TRBD2. V was clipped by 0 bases and J by 8 bases; unmatched bases: 5. The CDR3 is made up of 14 amino acids. CDR1 and CDR2 from the germline V gene are SGDLS and YYNGEE. This CDR3 is CASSVGGSGYEQFF. CDR3 DNA sequence: TGTGCCAGCAGCGTAGGCGGGAGTGGATATGAGCAGTTCTTC.

The V gene is TRBV7-6, the J gene TRBJ2-3; 8 bases agree with TRBD2. V was clipped by 3 bases and J by 6 bases; unmatched bases: 14. The germline V gene has CDR1 SGHVS and CDR2 FNYEAQ. The CDR3 has 17 amino acids. CDR3 protein: CASSLVVSGGLLDTQYF. The CDR3 DNA follows: TGTGCCAGCAGCTTGGTCGTTTCGGGGGGGTTGTTGGATACGCAGTATTTT.

V is TRBV28 and J is TRBJ2-1, with TRBD2 matching over 8 bases. CDR1 and CDR2 (germline): MDHEN, SYDVKM. V lost 5 bases, J lost 1 base, and 7 bases stayed unmatched. This CDR3 spans 16 amino acids. CDR3 loop: CASSGSSGISYNEQFF. The CDR3 nucleotides read TGTGCCAGCAGTGGAAGTAGCGGGATATCCTACAATGAGCAGTTCTTC.

This clone was seen a few times. This sequence joins TRBV6-5 and TRBJ2-2, with 8 bases that match TRBD2. The trim removed 2 bases at V and 6 bases at J, leaving 5 bases unmatched. Germline lookup yields CDR1 MNHEY and CDR2 SVGAGI. The CDR3 loop spans 15 amino acids. The CDR3 nucleotides are TGTGCCAGCAGTTACGACGGGAGGGCCTCCGGGGAGCTGTTTTTT. Its translation: CASSYDGRASGELFF.

This chain connects TRBV4-1 to TRBJ1-2; D remains unclear. Germline CDR1 reads MGHRA; CDR2 reads YSYEKL. Trimming took off 0 bases at V and 2 bases at J, with 7 bases between the two ends. The CDR3 is made up of 14 amino acids. The CDR3 nucleotides are TGCGCCAGCAGCCAAGATCCAGGAAACTATGGCTACACCTTC. Amino acid sequence: CASSQDPGNYGYTF.

V gene TRBV6-5 combines with J gene TRBJ1-2, with 7 bases matching TRBD1. After removal of 8 bases from V and 5 bases from J, the junction contained 11 bases not matched to a gene. Germline V gene sequence: CDR1 MNHEY, CDR2 SVGAGI. The CDR3 sequence is 14 residues long. The CDR3 nucleotides read TGTGCCAGCCGGACCTTGGGACAGCTATATGGCTACACCTTC. This gives the protein CASRTLGQLYGYTF.

This chain links TRBV6-1 with TRBJ2-1; 8 bases fit TRBD2. Germline assignment: CDR1 MNHNS and CDR2 SASEGT. This CDR3 spans 16 amino acids. The V segment lost 3 bases and the J segment 7 bases; nucleotides outside the gene matches: 11. CDR3 protein: CASSESETSVFNEQFF. The DNA of the CDR3 is TGTGCCAGCAGTGAGTCCGAGACTAGCGTCTTTAATGAGCAGTTCTTC.

The chain joins TRBV5-1 to TRBJ2-5; TRBD2 agrees at 8 bases. Per the germline V gene, CDR1 is SGHRS and CDR2 is YFSETQ. Trimming took 0 bases from V and 2 from J; bases not matched to a gene: 6. The CDR3 consists of 16 residues. The CDR3 DNA follows: TGCGCCAGCAGCTTGGACACTAGCGGCGCTCAAGAGACCCAGTACTTC. Translated: CASSLDTSGAQETQYF.

The V gene is TRBV7-6, the J gene TRBJ1-4; 8 bases are shared with TRBD1. V gave up 4 bases and J gave up 5 bases; unmatched junction bases: 9. This CDR3 has 16 amino acids. Germline V gene lookup returns CDR1 SGHVS and CDR2 FNYEAQ. The CDR3 nucleotides read TGTGCCAGCAGCTCATTATCGGACAGGGAGAATGAAAAACTGTTTTTT. As protein: CASSSLSDRENEKLFF.

This chain joins TRBV6-5 and TRBJ2-5; no reliable D call. The germline gives CDR1 MNHEY, CDR2 SVGAGI. Trimming removed 4 bases at V and 0 bases at J, with 3 bases between. The CDR3 is made up of 12 amino acids. The CDR3 bases are TGTGCCAGCAGTTTCAACCAAGAGACCCAGTACTTC. Its protein is CASSFNQETQYF.

This chain joins TRBV25-1 and TRBJ2-5; 9 bases align to TRBD1. The length of the CDR3 is 15 residues. Germline CDR1 and CDR2: MGHDK and SYGVNS. Losses at the gene ends were 6 bases for V and 3 bases for J; bases not matched to a gene: 8. This CDR3 is CASRRTGENKETQYF. In DNA form, the CDR3 reads TGTGCCAGCAGACGGACAGGGGAAAATAAAGAGACCCAGTACTTC.

This clone has just one count. V gene TRBV5-6 combines with J gene TRBJ1-4; 8 nucleotides match TRBD1. V was clipped by 3 bases and J by 1 base; unmatched bases: 5. Looked up from germline, CDR1 is SGHDT and CDR2 is YYEEEE. This CDR3 has 16 residues. As DNA, the CDR3 is TGTGCCAGCAGCTACCTAGGGACAGGAACTAATGAAAAACTGTTTTTT. Its translation is CASSYLGTGTNEKLFF.

J is TRBJ1-2 and V is TRBV25-1; D uncertain. The V gene lost 1 base and the J gene lost 4 bases, with 16 bases spanning the gap. Germline values: CDR1 MGHDK, CDR2 SYGVNS. This CDR3 has 16 residues. The CDR3 bases are TGTGCCAGCAGTGAATCGGGAAGAGGGTCGGGCTATGGCTACACCTTC. Encoded protein: CASSESGRGSGYGYTF.

The chain joins TRBV5-1 to TRBJ2-3; D unclear. CDR1 and CDR2 from the germline V gene are SGHRS and YFSETQ. This CDR3 has 14 residues. V lost 0 bases to trimming and J lost 0 bases, with 5 bases between them. CDR3 DNA sequence: TGCGCCAGCAGCTTGGCCCAGAGCACAGATACGCAGTATTTT. Its translation is CASSLAQSTDTQYF. The full variable domain, with the rest looked up from reference TRBV5-1 and TRBJ2-3, is KAGVTQTPRYLIKTRGQQVTLSCSPISGHRSVSWYQQTPGQGLQFLFEYFSETQRNKGNFPGRFSGRQFSNSRSEMNVSTLELGDSALYLCASSLAQSTDTQYFGPGTRLTVL.

The rearrangement uses TRBV5-4 and TRBJ1-1; D gene ambiguous. Looked up from germline, CDR1 is SGHNT and CDR2 is YYREEE (reference sequence). The V end lost 0 bases, the J end lost 0 bases, and 12 bases lay between the germline ends. The CDR3 runs to 16 residues. CDR3 nucleotides: TGTGCCAGCAGCTTGGGGACGGGGAGCCTGAACACTGAAGCTTTCTTT. Translated, it gives CASSLGTGSLNTEAFF.